Presented here are 23 T cell receptor beta chains from one specimen sequenced in a study of monozygotic twins with inflammatory bowel disease. TCRdb reprocessed the 5' RACE reads and stores each CDR3 protein as one record, lacking DNA. Recorded for this sample: 150,000 or so distinct CDR3 sequences. The source material was blood. The receptors derive from a human donor with ulcerative colitis or Crohn's disease, or a healthy co-twin of an affected twin (not recorded which).

The chain has TRBV20-1 and TRBJ1-1. This CDR3 has 14 residues. Germline V gene lookup returns CDR1 DFQATT and CDR2 SNEGSKA (reference sequence). The CDR3 reads CSARFRPENTEAFF.

V is TRBV27 and J is TRBJ2-6; the TRBD2 assignment by TCRdb is unverifiable without DNA. The CDR3 has 19 amino acids. CDR1 is MNHEY and CDR2 is SMNVEV in the germline V gene (reference sequence). This CDR3 is CASSFKVQGVSSGANVLTF.

This chain's CDR3 is CSAPTLTSGYTDTQYF. The V and J genes are TRBV20-1 and TRBJ2-3; TCRdb's assignment of TRBD2 cannot be checked, as there is no DNA. The CDR3 runs 16 residues. Germline lookup yields CDR1 DFQATT and CDR2 SNEGSKA (reference sequence).

The V gene is TRBV5-1, the J gene TRBJ2-1; as DNA is missing, the TRBD1 call by TCRdb cannot be tested. The CDR3 totals 15 residues. The germline V gene encodes CDR1 SGHRS and CDR2 YFSETQ. Here the CDR3 reads CACSLSFTGLNEQFF.

The J gene is TRBJ2-5, the V gene TRBV20-1; the D call from TCRdb, TRBD1, cannot be confirmed without DNA. There are 13 residues in the CDR3. Looked up from germline, CDR1 is DFQATT and CDR2 is SNEGSKA (reference sequence). The CDR3 sequence is CSALQGMKETQYF.

This chain uses TRBV7-9 with TRBJ1-6. From germline, CDR1 is SEHNR and CDR2 FQNEAQ (reference sequence). This CDR3 has 12 amino acids. This CDR3 reads CASSLENSPLHF.

The V gene is TRBV11-2, the J gene TRBJ2-7; lacking DNA, the TRBD2 call made by TCRdb goes unchecked. CDR1 SGHAT and CDR2 FQNNGV come from the germline V gene. This CDR3 has 18 residues. CDR3 sequence: CASSPGLAGVTILHEQYF.

V is TRBV6-6 and J is TRBJ2-7. The germline CDR1 and CDR2 sequences are MNHNY and SVGAGI (reference sequence). This CDR3 contains 13 residues. The CDR3 sequence is CASQSADPHEQYF.

The CDR3 region is CASSLAAGGRTDTQYF. The chain is built from TRBV12-3 or TRBV12-4 and TRBJ2-3; TCRdb calls TRBD2, which cannot be checked without DNA. The CDR3 consists of 16 residues.

The chain links TRBV29-1 to TRBJ1-2; checking the TCRdb D call of TRBD1 is not possible without DNA. There are 13 residues in the CDR3. The germline CDR1 and CDR2 sequences are SQVTM and ANQGSEA. The CDR3 here is CSVLGQIADGYTF.

This CDR3 reads CATSSGTSLYEQYF. The V gene is TRBV24-1, the J gene TRBJ2-7; TCRdb calls TRBD1, which cannot be checked without DNA. From germline, CDR1 is KGHDR and CDR2 SFDVKD. The CDR3 is made up of 14 amino acids.

The V gene is TRBV20-1, the J gene TRBJ1-1. Per the germline V gene, CDR1 is DFQATT and CDR2 is SNEGSKA (reference sequence). The CDR3 length is 13 residues. CDR3 sequence: CSARNKVNTEAFF.

The rearrangement links TRBV13 to TRBJ2-1. The germline V gene has CDR1 PRHDT and CDR2 FYEKMQ (reference sequence). CDR3 length: 12 residues. The CDR3 is CASRPDAFEEFF.

This chain uses TRBV5-1 with TRBJ1-1. Germline CDR1 and CDR2: SGHRS and YFSETQ. CDR3 length: 13 residues. The CDR3 loop reads CASSSHPNTEAFF.

The chain couples TRBV6-5 to TRBJ2-7; TCRdb lists TRBD1, though no DNA is available to test this call. The germline CDR1 and CDR2 sequences are MNHEY and SVGAGI. CDR3 length: 14 residues. This CDR3 reads CASSYFGPRDEQYF.

This CDR3 is CASSPTGRKETQYF. V and J are TRBV12-3 or TRBV12-4 and TRBJ2-5; as DNA is missing, the TRBD2 call by TCRdb cannot be tested. The CDR3 spans 14 residues.

This chain connects TRBV15 to TRBJ1-4. Germline V gives CDR1 LNHNV, CDR2 YYDKDF (reference sequence). The CDR3 contains 15 residues. The CDR3 spells CATSREGTTNEKLFF.

The chain uses TRBV7-9 and TRBJ1-2; TCRdb's D gene call, TRBD1, goes unchecked for lack of DNA. Per the germline V gene, CDR1 is SEHNR and CDR2 is FQNEAQ (reference sequence). CDR3 length: 15 residues. The CDR3 region is CASSPTAGTGVGYTF.

The chain recombines TRBV27 with TRBJ2-7; the D call of TRBD2 rests on TCRdb alone, since no DNA is present to check it. The CDR3 sequence is 15 residues long. The germline gives CDR1 MNHEY, CDR2 SMNVEV (reference sequence). The CDR3 protein is CASSYSVAGAGEQYF.

V usage is TRBV20-1 and J usage is TRBJ2-2; TCRdb returns TRBD1, unconfirmable since there is no DNA. The CDR3 covers 14 residues. Germline CDR1 reads DFQATT; CDR2 reads SNEGSKA (reference sequence). CDR3 region: CSATGPPNTGELFF.

The chain carries TRBV29-1 and TRBJ1-1; the TCRdb D gene call, TRBD1, has no DNA to confirm it. Germline CDR1 SQVTM, CDR2 ANQGSEA. This CDR3 spans 14 amino acids. This chain's CDR3 is CSHRLQGGTTEAFF.

This sequence joins TRBV11-1 and TRBJ2-1; TCRdb selects TRBD2, and the lack of DNA leaves this call unchecked. CDR1 and CDR2 from the germline V gene are SGHAT and FQDESV (reference sequence). CDR3 length: 19 residues. CDR3 protein: CASSLAPGLAGGTYNEQFF.

The chain uses TRBV2 and TRBJ2-3; without DNA, the TCRdb call of TRBD2 cannot be checked. CDR3 length equals 14 residues. Germline-derived CDR1 and CDR2 are SNHLY and FYNNEI. CDR3 residues: CASNVLAGTDTQYF.